This entry features one T cell receptor (beta chain) sequence. Its target is not known. This CDR3 contains 14 residues. Germline CDR1 MNHEY, CDR2 SVGAGI. Between the trimmed V and J ends, which lost 5 bases and 3 bases, there was a span of 13 bases. The primer mix had 60 Vbeta and 13 Jbeta primers. Method: immunoSEQ multiplex PCR; TCRdb's copy keeps in-frame clones and lacks some. The sample carries 90,000 to 130,000 clones, roughly 68% recorded once. This sample is drawn from a study of cytomegalovirus exposure and HLA in healthy donors. Notes on the study in general: Immune exposure was documented only through CMV serostatus. A cluster of highly shared sequence variants was likely a sequencing artifact. A previous analysis found most TCR beta V segments productive roughly 87% or roughly 30% of the time. A later analysis found that most CMV-associated TCR beta chains appeared HLA-restricted.

Sequencing was done on a sample of PBMCs. The sequence came from a woman aged 25 to 39 in good health and CMV-seronegative. The chain uses TRBV6-5 and TRBJ1-1; TRBD1 might be the D (6 bases). The CDR3 DNA follows: TGTGCCAGCAGTCGGGGGGGCGATCACACTGAAGCTTTCTTT. Translated: CASSRGGDHTEAFF.